Listed below are T cell receptor beta chains from one sample, sequenced in a study of vaccination and CD4 T cells after COVID-19. TCRdb analysed the PCR reads with MiXCR anew, one entry per CDR3 protein. In the table there are roughly 10,000 distinct CDR3 sequences, about 25% of which are singletons. These receptors have no known antigen. The material was CD4+ T cells from blood, cultured in vitro, obtained after SARS-CoV-2 vaccination. The receptors shown here come from a human donor who had recovered from COVID-19. Both conserved end residues are part of each CDR3. Each record gives: clone size, D gene, V gene, J gene, CDR3 DNA, CDR3 protein. A D gene is named only where the DNA matches it firmly. Not all rows give a size; the values are once, few, many and, for expanded clones, a class.

clone size: NA; D gene: TRBD1; V gene: TRBV7-9; J gene: TRBJ1-1; CDR3 DNA: TGTGCCAGCAGCGAACAGGGGTCTTTGGCTGAAGCTTTCTTT; CDR3 protein: CASSEQGSLAEAFF
clone size: NA; D gene: TRBD2; V gene: TRBV19; J gene: TRBJ2-3; CDR3 DNA: TGTGCCAGTAGTACACCGGGACTAGCGGGGACAGATACGCAGTATTTT; CDR3 protein: CASSTPGLAGTDTQYF
clone size: few; D gene: NA; V gene: TRBV7-3; J gene: TRBJ2-3; CDR3 DNA: TGTGCCAGCAGCTTGGCTGGTAGCACAGATACGCAGTATTTT; CDR3 protein: CASSLAGSTDTQYF
clone size: NA; D gene: NA; V gene: TRBV11-3; J gene: TRBJ2-1; CDR3 DNA: TGTGCCAGCAGCCCCAGGGGAAATGCCTACAATGAGCAGTTCTTC; CDR3 protein: CASSPRGNAYNEQFF
clone size: few; D gene: NA; V gene: TRBV11-1; J gene: TRBJ2-5; CDR3 DNA: TGTGCCAGCAGCCCCACGACATACCAAGAGACCCAGTACTTC; CDR3 protein: CASSPTTYQETQYF
clone size: few; D gene: NA; V gene: TRBV27; J gene: TRBJ2-5; CDR3 DNA: TGTGCCAGCAGACCCGGGACAAACCAAGAGACCCAGTACTTC; CDR3 protein: CASRPGTNQETQYF
clone size: few; D gene: NA; V gene: TRBV7-9; J gene: TRBJ1-6; CDR3 DNA: TGTGCCAGCAGCCCCCAGGGAGCGAGGAATTCACCCCTCCACTTT; CDR3 protein: CASSPQGARNSPLHF
clone size: NA; D gene: NA; V gene: TRBV29-1; J gene: TRBJ2-3; CDR3 DNA: TGCAGCGGTATTATAAACACAGATACGCAGTATTTT; CDR3 protein: CSGIINTDTQYF
clone size: few; D gene: TRBD2; V gene: TRBV2; J gene: TRBJ2-5; CDR3 DNA: TGTGCCAGCAGTGTGAGGCGGGGGGGCCAAAAGACCCAGTACTTC; CDR3 protein: CASSVRRGGQKTQYF
clone size: few; D gene: NA; V gene: TRBV20-1; J gene: TRBJ1-3; CDR3 DNA: TGCAGTGCCGCCTGGGGGGCTGGAAACACCATATATTTT; CDR3 protein: CSAAWGAGNTIYF
clone size: NA; D gene: NA; V gene: TRBV4-1; J gene: TRBJ1-2; CDR3 DNA: TGCGCCAGCAGACAAGGACAAGGGTCGGTTTATGGCTACACCTTC; CDR3 protein: CASRQGQGSVYGYTF
clone size: NA; D gene: NA; V gene: TRBV24-1; J gene: TRBJ2-2; CDR3 DNA: TGTGCCACCAGTGCCGGGGGCTATACCGGGGAGCTGTTTTTT; CDR3 protein: CATSAGGYTGELFF
clone size: NA; D gene: TRBD1; V gene: TRBV19; J gene: TRBJ1-6; CDR3 DNA: TGTGCCAGTAGTACGACAGGGGGCCGGGGTTCACCCCTCCACTTT; CDR3 protein: CASSTTGGRGSPLHF
clone size: NA; D gene: NA; V gene: TRBV27; J gene: TRBJ2-7; CDR3 DNA: TGTGCCAGCAGGGACGAAGGACTGGGCTCCTACGAGCAGTACTTC; CDR3 protein: CASRDEGLGSYEQYF
clone size: few; D gene: NA; V gene: TRBV7-9; J gene: TRBJ1-2; CDR3 DNA: TGTGCCAGCAGCTTCGGGACCGGGGGGAACTATGGCTACACCTTC; CDR3 protein: CASSFGTGGNYGYTF
clone size: few; D gene: NA; V gene: TRBV28; J gene: TRBJ2-5; CDR3 DNA: TGTGCCAGCAGTTTACTAGCGAGGGGCGGGGAGACCCAGTACTTC; CDR3 protein: CASSLLARGGETQYF
clone size: few; D gene: TRBD2; V gene: TRBV6-5; J gene: TRBJ2-7; CDR3 DNA: TGTGCCAGCAGTTACATGGCTAGCGGGGGCTACGAGCAGTACTTC; CDR3 protein: CASSYMASGGYEQYF
clone size: NA; D gene: TRBD1; V gene: TRBV20-1; J gene: TRBJ2-1; CDR3 DNA: TGCAGTGCTTCCCGGCCCCAGGGGGCCGGCAATGAGGAGTTCTTC; CDR3 protein: CSASRPQGAGNEEFF
clone size: medium-sized; D gene: NA; V gene: TRBV28; J gene: TRBJ1-1; CDR3 DNA: TGTGCCAGCCGCAGACAGCTTACAGTCACTGAAGCTTTCTTT; CDR3 protein: CASRRQLTVTEAFF
clone size: NA; D gene: NA; V gene: TRBV7-9; J gene: TRBJ1-5; CDR3 DNA: TGTGCCAGCAGCTTAGAGGCAGCTTCGGGCAATCAGCCCCAGCATTTT; CDR3 protein: CASSLEAASGNQPQHF
clone size: few; D gene: NA; V gene: TRBV6-1; J gene: TRBJ1-2; CDR3 DNA: TGTGCCAGCAGTGGGGCAGGGAAGAGGGGCTATGGCTACACCTTC; CDR3 protein: CASSGAGKRGYGYTF
clone size: medium-sized; D gene: TRBD1; V gene: TRBV20-1; J gene: TRBJ2-5; CDR3 DNA: TGCAGTGCTAGAGGCGGACAGGGGGCTGGAGAGACCCAGTACTTC; CDR3 protein: CSARGGQGAGETQYF
clone size: few; D gene: NA; V gene: TRBV10-3; J gene: TRBJ2-7; CDR3 DNA: TGTGCCATCAGTGAAACGGTCTCCTACGAGCAGTACTTC; CDR3 protein: CAISETVSYEQYF
clone size: NA; D gene: NA; V gene: TRBV20-1; J gene: TRBJ2-3; CDR3 DNA: TGCAGTGCTAGAGACTCGGCTCAACACCGAGATACGCAGTATTTT; CDR3 protein: CSARDSAQHRDTQYF
clone size: NA; D gene: TRBD2; V gene: TRBV19; J gene: TRBJ2-5; CDR3 DNA: TGTGCCAGTAGTCCTAGCGGGGTTATCCAAGAGACCCAGTACTTC; CDR3 protein: CASSPSGVIQETQYF
clone size: NA; D gene: NA; V gene: TRBV4-2; J gene: TRBJ2-7; CDR3 DNA: TGTGCCAGCAGCCAAGAGTCCCTGACAGGTGTCTACGAGCAGTACTTC; CDR3 protein: CASSQESLTGVYEQYF
clone size: few; D gene: TRBD1; V gene: TRBV28; J gene: TRBJ2-7; CDR3 DNA: TGTGCCACTTTCAGACAGGGTTGGGGGCCTTACGAGCAGTACTTC; CDR3 protein: CATFRQGWGPYEQYF
clone size: NA; D gene: TRBD1; V gene: TRBV7-2; J gene: TRBJ1-1; CDR3 DNA: TGTGCCATACGGACAGGGGGCTCGAACACTGAAGCTTTCTTT; CDR3 protein: CAIRTGGSNTEAFF
clone size: NA; D gene: TRBD2; V gene: TRBV6-2/TRBV6-3; J gene: TRBJ2-5; CDR3 DNA: TGTGCCAGCGGAGCGACGGCAGGGAGGGAGAGGGAGACCCAGTACTTC; CDR3 protein: CASGATAGRERETQYF
clone size: NA; D gene: NA; V gene: TRBV7-3; J gene: TRBJ1-1; CDR3 DNA: TGTGCCAGCAGCTTAGGCCTTAAGAACACTGAAGCTTTCTTT; CDR3 protein: CASSLGLKNTEAFF
clone size: large; D gene: NA; V gene: TRBV20-1; J gene: TRBJ2-7; CDR3 DNA: TGCAGTGCTTCCCGACAGGTGACTAGCTCCTACGAGCAGTACTTC; CDR3 protein: CSASRQVTSSYEQYF
clone size: few; D gene: NA; V gene: TRBV5-4; J gene: TRBJ2-5; CDR3 DNA: TGTGCCAGCAGCTCTGAGGGACTTCTTCAAGAGACCCAGTACTTC; CDR3 protein: CASSSEGLLQETQYF
clone size: few; D gene: NA; V gene: TRBV15; J gene: TRBJ2-5; CDR3 DNA: TGTGCCACCAGCAGAGCCATGGGGCGAGAATCAGAGACCCAGTACTTC; CDR3 protein: CATSRAMGRESETQYF
clone size: medium-sized; D gene: NA; V gene: TRBV7-9; J gene: TRBJ2-5; CDR3 DNA: TGTGCCAGCAGCTTGGGAGGGACAACCAAAGAGACCCAGTACTTC; CDR3 protein: CASSLGGTTKETQYF
clone size: few; D gene: TRBD1; V gene: TRBV11-2; J gene: TRBJ2-5; CDR3 DNA: TGTGCCAGCAGCCCGACAGCCAGGGGGTTCGTAGAGACCCAGTACTTC; CDR3 protein: CASSPTARGFVETQYF
clone size: few; D gene: NA; V gene: TRBV28; J gene: TRBJ2-3; CDR3 DNA: TGTGCCAGCAGTTTATTCAAGACGCAGTATTTT; CDR3 protein: CASSLFKTQYF
clone size: NA; D gene: TRBD1; V gene: TRBV15; J gene: TRBJ1-1; CDR3 DNA: TGTGCCACCAGCAGGGACCGGGACAGGGGGCGTCGAACTGAAGCTTTCTTT; CDR3 protein: CATSRDRDRGRRTEAFF
clone size: few; D gene: TRBD1; V gene: TRBV20-1; J gene: TRBJ2-3; CDR3 DNA: TGCAGTGCCGAGACAAGAGAGGGACAGTATGGGGATACGCAGTATTTT; CDR3 protein: CSAETREGQYGDTQYF
clone size: few; D gene: TRBD1; V gene: TRBV20-1; J gene: TRBJ2-7; CDR3 DNA: TGCAGTGCTAGATTCGACAGGGGCGCCTACGAGCAGTACTTC; CDR3 protein: CSARFDRGAYEQYF
clone size: NA; D gene: TRBD1; V gene: TRBV15; J gene: TRBJ2-1; CDR3 DNA: TGTGCCACCAGCAGAGATGGGGACAGATACAATGAGCAGTTCTTC; CDR3 protein: CATSRDGDRYNEQFF
clone size: NA; D gene: NA; V gene: TRBV6-5; J gene: TRBJ1-2; CDR3 DNA: TGTGCCAGCAGTTACTCAGGGACATCAGCTAACTATGGCTACACCTTC; CDR3 protein: CASSYSGTSANYGYTF
clone size: few; D gene: NA; V gene: TRBV19; J gene: TRBJ1-2; CDR3 DNA: TGTGCCAGTAGTAGGGACTCCGGGGGCTACACCTTC; CDR3 protein: CASSRDSGGYTF
clone size: NA; D gene: TRBD1; V gene: TRBV4-2; J gene: TRBJ2-3; CDR3 DNA: TGTGCCAGCAGCCCGGGACAGAGCACAGATACGCAGTATTTT; CDR3 protein: CASSPGQSTDTQYF
clone size: NA; D gene: TRBD1; V gene: TRBV7-3; J gene: TRBJ1-1; CDR3 DNA: TGTGCCAGCAGCTCCCAGGGACAGGGGATGAACACTGAAGCTTTCTTT; CDR3 protein: CASSSQGQGMNTEAFF